Shown below are 32 T cell receptor beta chains from a single sample sequenced in a study of control samples from healthy donors and cancer patients. Produced via immunoSEQ multiplex PCR; TCRdb's table is partial and in-frame only. This sample has under 150,000 clones; about 85% occur once, and the top ten carry approximately 9%. Sequenced sample: blood. The receptors stem from a woman aged 25 to 39 in good health.

The V gene is TRBV6-5, the J gene TRBJ2-1; 7 nucleotides line up with TRBD2. This CDR3 comprises 14 residues. Losses at the gene ends were 7 bases for V and 5 bases for J; bases not matched to a gene: 8. CDR1 is MNHEY, CDR2 SVGAGI, per germline. CDR3 DNA sequence: TGTGCCAGCAATGGGCGGGAGAGTAACAATGAGCAGTTCTTC. Protein sequence: CASNGRESNNEQFF.

The chain combines TRBV11-2 with TRBJ2-3; D unresolved. This CDR3 region has 15 residues. V was cut by 1 base and J by 2 bases, with 10 bases left in between. Per germline, CDR1 SGHAT and CDR2 FQNNGV. The CDR3 bases are TGTGCCAGCAGCTTAGTCCCAGGAGTCACAGATACGCAGTATTTT. Translation gives CASSLVPGVTDTQYF.

Worth noting for this clone: At the DNA level, this CDR3 is encoded by other sequences in the same sample as well. This chain links TRBV5-1 with TRBJ2-5; 11 bases map to TRBD1. The CDR3 spans 21 residues. J was trimmed by 1 base and V by 0 bases; bases with no gene match: 17. CDR1 is SGHRS and CDR2 is YFSETQ in the germline V gene. CDR3 loop: CASSLGAGTGGVGKTQETQYF. CDR3 coding DNA: TGCGCCAGCAGCTTGGGGGCCGGGACAGGGGGGGTAGGTAAAACCCAAGAGACCCAGTACTTC.

This clone was seen only once. The chain links TRBV7-3 to TRBJ2-6, with a weak D call TRBD2 (6 bases). Germline CDR1 SGHTA, CDR2 FQGTGA. The CDR3 covers 16 residues. The V end was cut by 1 base, the J end by 2 bases, with 9 bases between. Here the CDR3 reads CASSLSPGAGANVLTF. In nucleotides, the CDR3 is TGTGCCAGCAGCTTAAGTCCGGGGGCTGGGGCCAACGTCCTGACTTTC.

J is TRBJ2-2 and V is TRBV11-3, with D unresolved. Trimming took off 5 bases at V and 4 bases at J, with 8 bases between the two ends. CDR1 SGHNT and CDR2 YENEEA come from the germline V gene. The CDR3 is made up of 13 amino acids. Here the CDR3 reads CASSLESTGELFF. As DNA, the CDR3 is TGTGCCAGCAGCCTTGAGAGCACCGGGGAGCTGTTTTTT.

This clone was seen a single time. The chain employs TRBV7-2 and TRBJ2-2; TRBD1 is a possible D gene (6 bases). The CDR3 loop spans 15 amino acids. Germline loops: CDR1 SGHTA, CDR2 FQGNSA. Trimming left V 5 bases short and J 4 bases short, with 14 bases between. The chain's CDR3 is CASSPLGGRTGELFF. CDR3 coding DNA: TGTGCCAGCAGCCCCTTAGGGGGACGCACCGGGGAGCTGTTTTTT.

The chain couples TRBV18 to TRBJ2-3; D is ambiguous. The CDR3 consists of 16 residues. V dropped 3 bases and J dropped 0 bases, with 13 bases sitting between them. CDR1 is KGHSH, CDR2 LQKENI, per germline. For the CDR3, the DNA is TGTGCCAGCTCACCGGACCAGAAGTCGAGCACAGATACGCAGTATTTT. Amino acids: CASSPDQKSSTDTQYF.

For this clone: Relative to the germline gene, one junction end is altered; a read error may explain this. This chain uses TRBV6-2 or TRBV6-3 with TRBJ2-7, with TRBD2 matching over 14 bases. This CDR3 has 18 residues. Per the germline V gene, CDR1 is MNHEY and CDR2 is SVGEGT. The CDR3 bases are TGTGCCAGCAGTGACTCCGGGACTAGCGGGAGAGTCTCCTACGAGCAGTACTTC. This codes for CASSDSGTSGRVSYEQYF.

The chain combines TRBV20-1 with TRBJ2-3, with D uncertain. CDR1 is DFQATT and CDR2 is SNEGSKA in the germline V gene (reference sequence). Between the trimmed V and J ends, which lost 6 bases and 4 bases, there was a span of 5 bases. The CDR3 has 10 residues. The CDR3: CSAHSDTQYF. CDR3 DNA: TGCAGTGCCCACTCAGATACGCAGTATTTT.

The gene calls are TRBV9 and TRBJ1-2, with 7 bases that match TRBD1. The germline V gene has CDR1 SGDLS and CDR2 YYNGEE. Unmatched junction bases numbered 9, after V lost 3 bases and J lost 4 bases. This CDR3 is built from 15 residues. The CDR3 DNA reads TGTGCCAGCAGCGAGGGGGCGGGGGGGAGCTATGGCTACACCTTC. The encoded protein is CASSEGAGGSYGYTF. The full variable domain, rest sourced from reference TRBV9 and TRBJ1-2, is DSGVTQTPKHLITATGQRVTLRCSPRSGDLSVYWYQQSLDQGLQFLIQYYNGEERAKGNILERFSAQQFPDLHSELNLSSLELGDSALYFCASSEGAGGSYGYTFGSGTRLTVV.

J is TRBJ2-3 and V is TRBV6-5; D may be TRBD2 (5 bases). The germline gives CDR1 MNHEY, CDR2 SVGAGI. V dropped 4 bases and J dropped 0 bases, with 8 bases sitting between them. The CDR3 has 14 residues. CDR3 amino acids: CASSFGLSTDTQYF. CDR3 nucleotide sequence: TGTGCCAGCAGTTTTGGACTCAGCACAGATACGCAGTATTTT.

As DNA, the CDR3 is TGTGCCAGTAGTATCGGTAATGTAGGTGAGACCCAGTACTTC. Protein: CASSIGNVGETQYF. The chain couples TRBV19 to TRBJ2-5; no reliable D call. V lost 3 bases and J 5 bases, leaving 13 bases between the germline ends. The CDR3 consists of 14 residues. Germline CDR1 and CDR2: LNHDA and SQIVND (reference sequence).

This chain joins TRBV5-1 and TRBJ2-2; maybe TRBD2 (6 bases). V lost 0 bases and J 4 bases, leaving 13 bases between the germline ends. Germline V lookup: CDR1 SGHRS, CDR2 YFSETQ. The CDR3 runs to 16 residues. CDR3 loop: CASSLAWVAATGELFF. DNA for the CDR3: TGCGCCAGCAGCTTGGCGTGGGTAGCGGCCACCGGGGAGCTGTTTTTT.

This chain links TRBV27 with TRBJ1-6, with unresolved D. The CDR3 covers 13 residues. Trimming stripped 4 bases from V and 9 bases from J, with 10 bases between. The V gene's germline CDR1 is MNHEY and CDR2 SMNVEV (reference sequence). DNA of the CDR3: TGTGCCAGCAGTTCCCCGGGGTCTTCACCCCTCCACTTT. Its protein product is CASSSPGSSPLHF.

This clone has a handful of counts. This sequence joins TRBV30 and TRBJ1-4, with no clear D. There are 15 residues in the CDR3. Trimming removed 4 bases from V and 0 bases from J, with 12 bases in between. In germline, CDR1 is GTSNPN, CDR2 SVGIG (reference sequence). CDR3 residues: CAWNRLIATNEKLFF. Here the CDR3 DNA reads TGTGCCTGGAATCGGTTAATAGCAACTAATGAAAAACTGTTTTTT.

The gene calls are TRBV11-2 and TRBJ2-1, with 7 bases fitting TRBD2. J was trimmed by 7 bases and V by 5 bases; bases with no gene match: 17. The length of the CDR3 is 17 residues. The germline V gene has CDR1 SGHAT and CDR2 FQNNGV. The CDR3 DNA reads TGTGCCAGCAGCCGGATTGCCGGGGGGAGGGGTTTGAATGAGCAGTTCTTC. It encodes CASSRIAGGRGLNEQFF.

The rearrangement uses TRBV11-3 and TRBJ2-3, with D possibly TRBD2 on 7 matching bases. V lost 5 bases, J lost 8 bases, and 17 bases lay in between. CDR1 and CDR2 from the germline V gene are SGHNT and YENEEA. The CDR3 loop spans 14 amino acids. This CDR3 reads CASSQGRGSGTQYF. For the CDR3, the DNA is TGTGCCAGCAGCCAGGGGCGGGGGTCAGGTACGCAGTATTTT.

The CDR3 DNA reads as TGTGCCAGCAGCCAAGATCGGGCTCAGCCCCAGCATTTT. The encoded protein is CASSQDRAQPQHF. The chain carries TRBV3-1 (or the pseudogene TRBV3-2) and TRBJ1-5; D unresolved. The germline V gene has CDR1 LGHDT and CDR2 YNNKEL (reference sequence). The CDR3 is 13 residues long. V was trimmed by 0 bases and J by 6 bases, leaving 6 bases between them.

Concerning this clone: A junction boundary mismatches the germline segment, possibly from a read error. The chain combines TRBV24-1 with TRBJ1-4; no firm D call. From germline, CDR1 is KGHDR and CDR2 SFDVKD. The CDR3 spans 11 residues. The CDR3 loop is CATRLGWHPIF. In DNA, the CDR3 is TGTGCCACCCGACTCGGATGGCATCCGATTTTT.

The chain links TRBV28 to TRBJ2-5, with D tentatively TRBD2 (7 bases). The germline V gene encodes CDR1 MDHEN and CDR2 SYDVKM. CDR3 length equals 15 residues. The V end lost 1 base, the J end lost 2 bases, and 11 bases lay between the germline ends. Here the CDR3 DNA reads TGTGCCAGCAGTTTATTGGGGGGGGCTCAAGAGACCCAGTACTTC. Translating it yields CASSLLGGAQETQYF.

The chain employs TRBV18 and TRBJ2-7; 14 positions match TRBD2. CDR3 length: 16 amino acids. The germline CDR1 and CDR2 sequences are KGHSH and LQKENI. Germline trimming cut 3 bases from V and 3 bases from J; bases unmatched to any gene: 4. The CDR3, as DNA: TGTGCCAGCTCACCTGGGACTAGCGGGAGTCTCTACGAGCAGTACTTC. Encoded protein: CASSPGTSGSLYEQYF.

The chain couples TRBV5-1 to TRBJ1-4, with a weak D call TRBD1 (6 bases). Germline-derived CDR1 and CDR2 are SGHRS and YFSETQ. The V and J ends lost 4 bases and 0 bases respectively, with 13 bases between them. The CDR3 spans 16 residues. The CDR3 DNA reads as TGCGCCAGCAGCCTAGGACAGACTGCAACTAATGAAAAACTGTTTTTT. Translating it yields CASSLGQTATNEKLFF.

This clone was seen a handful of times. The chain uses TRBV7-2 and TRBJ2-7; D gene unclear. The V and J ends lost 5 bases and 0 bases respectively, with 11 bases between them. The CDR3 is 14 residues long. From germline, CDR1 is SGHTA and CDR2 FQGNSA. CDR3 amino acids: CASSIVESSYEQYF. For the CDR3, the DNA is TGTGCCAGCAGCATAGTCGAGAGCTCCTACGAGCAGTACTTC. Using reference TRBV7-2 and TRBJ2-7 for the parts outside the CDR3, the full variable domain is GAGVSQSPSNKVTEKGKDVELRCDPISGHTALYWYRQSLGQGLEFLIYFQGNSAPDKSGLPSDRFSAERTGGSVSTLTIQRTQQEDSAVYLCASSIVESSYEQYFGPGTRLTVT.

V is TRBV3-1 (or the pseudogene TRBV3-2) and J is TRBJ2-7; 8 nucleotides align to TRBD2. Germline lookup yields CDR1 LGHDT and CDR2 YNNKEL (reference sequence). This CDR3 contains 15 residues. After removal of 1 base from V and 3 bases from J, the junction contained 5 bases not matched to a gene. CDR3 nucleotides: TGTGCCAGCAGCCAAGGACTAGCGAATATCTACGAGCAGTACTTC. Protein product: CASSQGLANIYEQYF.

The chain joins TRBV19 to TRBJ2-7, with D perhaps matching TRBD1 (5 bases). This CDR3 has 17 residues. V was clipped by 5 bases and J by 4 bases, with 24 bases between them. Germline values: CDR1 LNHDA, CDR2 SQIVND (reference sequence). This CDR3 reads CASSSNGAVGSSYEQYF. Written as DNA, the CDR3 is TGTGCCAGTAGTTCAAATGGGGCGGTGGGGTCTTCGTACGAGCAGTACTTC.

This clone was observed a few times. The rearrangement joins TRBV2 to TRBJ1-4, with TRBD1 as a possible D gene (5 bases). V lost 9 bases, J lost 0 bases, and 20 bases lay in between. Germline V gene lookup returns CDR1 SNHLY and CDR2 FYNNEI. The CDR3 spans 17 residues. The CDR3 bases are TGTGCCAGTACGGGACCCCGGGCGGAGGCAACTAATGAAAAACTGTTTTTT. Protein product: CASTGPRAEATNEKLFF.

The V gene is TRBV11-2, the J gene TRBJ2-7; 7 bases are shared with TRBD1. Germline CDR1 and CDR2: SGHAT and FQNNGV. With V trimmed by 7 bases and J by 2 bases, 8 bases remained unmatched. CDR3 size: 14 residues. Here the CDR3 reads CASTQTGRPYEQYF. Here the CDR3 DNA reads TGTGCCAGCACCCAGACAGGGCGGCCCTACGAGCAGTACTTC. The full variable domain, in which reference TRBV11-2 and TRBJ2-7 provide the parts outside the CDR3, is EAGVAQSPRYKIIEKRQSVAFWCNPISGHATLYWYQQILGQGPKLLIQFQNNGVVDDSQLPKDRFSAERLKGVDSTLKIQPAKLEDSAVYLCASTQTGRPYEQYFGPGTRLTVT.

CDR3 bases: TGTGCCAGCAGCTTGCACGGGACTGGGAATGAAAAACTGTTTTTT. Protein sequence: CASSLHGTGNEKLFF. The chain uses TRBV5-6 and TRBJ1-4; tentative D call: TRBD1 (5 bases). CDR1 and CDR2 from the germline V gene are SGHDT and YYEEEE. V shed 1 base and J shed 5 bases, with 12 bases lying between them. The CDR3 contains 15 residues. Combining the CDR3 with reference TRBV5-6 and TRBJ1-4 gives the whole variable domain DAGVTQSPTHLIKTRGQQVTLRCSPKSGHDTVSWYQQALGQGPQFIFQYYEEEERQRGNFPDRFSGHQFPNYSSELNVNALLLGDSALYLCASSLHGTGNEKLFFGSGTQLSVL.

The chain employs TRBV27 and TRBJ2-2; 16 nucleotides agree with TRBD2. Germline values: CDR1 MNHEY, CDR2 SMNVEV (reference sequence). After removal of 5 bases from V and 9 bases from J, the junction contained 9 bases not matched to a gene. The CDR3 is made up of 17 amino acids. CDR3 coding DNA: TGTGCCAGCAGTCCAAGGGGACTAGCGGGAGGGGAACGGGAGCTGTTTTTT. Its protein product is CASSPRGLAGGERELFF.

V and J are TRBV4-1 and TRBJ1-3; 10 bases are a match to TRBD1. Germline V gives CDR1 MGHRA, CDR2 YSYEKL. This CDR3 has 15 amino acids. The V segment lost 4 bases and the J segment 1 base; nucleotides outside the gene matches: 1. The CDR3 sequence: CASSRGQGSGNTIYF. As DNA, the CDR3 is TGCGCCAGCAGCCGGGGACAGGGGTCTGGAAACACCATATATTTT.

The V gene is TRBV7-3, the J gene TRBJ2-3, with D unclear. The CDR3 totals 17 residues. V lost 0 bases to trimming and J lost 0 bases, with 13 bases between them. Germline CDR1 and CDR2: SGHTA and FQGTGA. The CDR3 bases are TGTGCCAGCAGCTTAACGCGCAGACACAATAGCACAGATACGCAGTATTTT. Amino acids: CASSLTRRHNSTDTQYF.

The chain joins TRBV4-2 to TRBJ2-1, with 10 bases fitting TRBD2. V lost 1 base to trimming and J lost 7 bases; unmatched junction nucleotides: 4. This CDR3 region has 15 residues. Germline assignment: CDR1 LGHNA and CDR2 YNFKEQ. The CDR3 region is CASSQVGTSENEQFF. The CDR3 nucleotides read TGTGCCAGCAGCCAAGTTGGGACTAGCGAGAATGAGCAGTTCTTC.